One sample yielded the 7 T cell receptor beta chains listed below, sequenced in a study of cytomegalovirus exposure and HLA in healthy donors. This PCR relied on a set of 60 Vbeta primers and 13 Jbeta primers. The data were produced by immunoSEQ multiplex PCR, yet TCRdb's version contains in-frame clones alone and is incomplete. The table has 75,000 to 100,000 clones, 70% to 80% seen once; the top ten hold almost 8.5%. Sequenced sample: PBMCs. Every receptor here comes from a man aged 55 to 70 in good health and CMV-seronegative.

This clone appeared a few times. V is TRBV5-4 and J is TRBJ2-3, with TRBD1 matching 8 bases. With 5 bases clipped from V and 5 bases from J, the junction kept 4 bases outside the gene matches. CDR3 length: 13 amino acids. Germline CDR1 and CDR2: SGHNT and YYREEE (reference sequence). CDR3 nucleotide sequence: TGTGCCAGCAGTAGGGACAGGAGAGATACGCAGTATTTT. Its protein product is CASSRDRRDTQYF.

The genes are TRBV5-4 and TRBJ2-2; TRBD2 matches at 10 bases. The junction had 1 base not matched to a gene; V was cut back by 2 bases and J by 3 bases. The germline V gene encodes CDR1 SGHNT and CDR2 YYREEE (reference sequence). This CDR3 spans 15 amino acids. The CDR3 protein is CASSFLAGDTGELFF. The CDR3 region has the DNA TGTGCCAGCAGCTTTCTAGCGGGAGACACCGGGGAGCTGTTTTTT.

The CDR3 here is CASMPGQGEVNTEAFF. For the CDR3, the DNA is TGTGCCAGTATGCCGGGACAGGGCGAGGTGAACACTGAAGCTTTCTTT. V gene TRBV19 combines with J gene TRBJ1-1; 9 bases are shared with TRBD1. Per germline, CDR1 LNHDA and CDR2 SQIVND (reference sequence). V gave up 7 bases and J gave up 0 bases; unmatched junction bases: 9. The length of the CDR3 is 16 residues.

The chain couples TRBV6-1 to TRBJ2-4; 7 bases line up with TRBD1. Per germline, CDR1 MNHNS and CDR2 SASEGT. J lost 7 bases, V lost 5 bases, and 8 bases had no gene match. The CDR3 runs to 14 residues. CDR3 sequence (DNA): TGTGCCAGCAGTATGACAGGGATTGGGAACATTCAGTACTTC. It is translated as CASSMTGIGNIQYF.

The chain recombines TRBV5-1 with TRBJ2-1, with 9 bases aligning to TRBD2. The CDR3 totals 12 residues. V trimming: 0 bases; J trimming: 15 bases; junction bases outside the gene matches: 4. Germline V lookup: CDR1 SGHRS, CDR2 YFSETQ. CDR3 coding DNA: TGCGCCAGCAGCTTGGAGGGACTAGCCCCGTTCTTC. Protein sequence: CASSLEGLAPFF.

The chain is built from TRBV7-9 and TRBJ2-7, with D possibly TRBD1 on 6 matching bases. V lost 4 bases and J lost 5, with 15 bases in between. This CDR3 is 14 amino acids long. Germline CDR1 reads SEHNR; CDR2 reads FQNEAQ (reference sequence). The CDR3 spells CASSSQTGLDEQYF. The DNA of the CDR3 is TGTGCCAGCAGCTCCCAAACAGGGCTGGACGAGCAGTACTTC.

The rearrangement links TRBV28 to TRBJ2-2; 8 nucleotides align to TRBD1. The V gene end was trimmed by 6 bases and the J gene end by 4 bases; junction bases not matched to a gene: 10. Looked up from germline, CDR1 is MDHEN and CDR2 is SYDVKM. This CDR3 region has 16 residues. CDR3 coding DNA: TGTGCCAGCAGCATCCCGGGACAGGAGTCCACCGGGGAGCTGTTTTTT. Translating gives CASSIPGQESTGELFF.